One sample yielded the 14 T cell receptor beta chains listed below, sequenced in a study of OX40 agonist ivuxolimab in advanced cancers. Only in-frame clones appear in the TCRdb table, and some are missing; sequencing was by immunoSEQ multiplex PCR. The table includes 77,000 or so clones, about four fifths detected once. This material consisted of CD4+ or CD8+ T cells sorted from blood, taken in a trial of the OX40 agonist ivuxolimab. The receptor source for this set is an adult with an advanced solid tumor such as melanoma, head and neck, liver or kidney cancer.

DNA for the CDR3: TGTGCCACCAGCGGCCGGTGGGCGGAGTCCTACGAGCAGTACTTC. Translated: CATSGRWAESYEQYF. The J gene is TRBJ2-7, the V gene TRBV15; D call uncertain. Germline V gene data show CDR1 as LNHNV and CDR2 as YYDKDF (reference sequence). The CDR3 runs 15 residues. V gave up 5 bases and J gave up 1 base, with 15 bases separating them. The variable domain in full, completed from reference TRBV15 and TRBJ2-7, reads DAMVIQNPRYQVTQFGKPVTLSCSQTLNHNVMYWYQQKSSQAPKLLFHYYDKDFNNEADTPDNFQSRRPNTSFCFLDIRSPGLGDTAMYLCATSGRWAESYEQYFGPGTRLTVT.

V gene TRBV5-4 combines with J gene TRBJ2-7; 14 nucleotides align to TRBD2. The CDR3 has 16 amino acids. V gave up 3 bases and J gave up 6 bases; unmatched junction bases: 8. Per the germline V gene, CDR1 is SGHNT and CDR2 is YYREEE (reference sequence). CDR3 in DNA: TGTGCCAGCAGCTCGGGGGGGACTAGCGGGAGAGGCGAGCAGTACTTC. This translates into CASSSGGTSGRGEQYF.

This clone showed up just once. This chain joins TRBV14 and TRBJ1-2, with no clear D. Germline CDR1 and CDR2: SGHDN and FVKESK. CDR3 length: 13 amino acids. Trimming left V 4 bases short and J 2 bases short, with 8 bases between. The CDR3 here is CASSPGRNYGYTF. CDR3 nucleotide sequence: TGTGCCAGCAGCCCAGGACGGAACTATGGCTACACCTTC.

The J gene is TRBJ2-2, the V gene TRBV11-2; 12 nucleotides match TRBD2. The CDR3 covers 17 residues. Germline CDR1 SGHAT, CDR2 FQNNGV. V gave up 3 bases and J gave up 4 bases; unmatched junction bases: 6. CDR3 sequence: CASSLEGLAGPTGELFF. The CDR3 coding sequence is TGTGCCAGCAGCTTGGAGGGACTAGCGGGTCCCACCGGGGAGCTGTTTTTT.

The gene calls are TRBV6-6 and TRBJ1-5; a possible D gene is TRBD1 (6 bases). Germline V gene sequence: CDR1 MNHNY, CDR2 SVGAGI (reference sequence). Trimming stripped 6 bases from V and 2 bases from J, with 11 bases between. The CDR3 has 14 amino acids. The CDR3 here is CASRRQVGNQPQHF. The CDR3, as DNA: TGTGCCAGCAGGCGACAGGTGGGCAATCAGCCCCAGCATTTT.

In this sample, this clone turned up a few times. DNA for the CDR3: TGTGCCAGCAGCTTGGCCGGTGGGGCGATCATGAACACTGAAGCTTTCTTT. Protein: CASSLAGGAIMNTEAFF. This sequence joins TRBV5-4 and TRBJ1-1; D may be TRBD1 (5 bases). The ends were cut back, 0 bases at V and 0 bases at J, with 15 bases in the middle. The CDR3 runs 17 residues. Germline V gene sequence: CDR1 SGHNT, CDR2 YYREEE (reference sequence).

The CDR3 sequence: CASSSNANRNQPQHF. The DNA for the CDR3 is TGTGCCAGCAGCTCCAACGCGAACAGGAATCAGCCCCAGCATTTT. The V call is TRBV7-6, the J call TRBJ1-5; tentatively, D is TRBD1 (5 bases). Per the germline V gene, CDR1 is SGHVS and CDR2 is FNYEAQ. The ends were cut back, 4 bases at V and 4 bases at J, with 14 bases in the middle. This CDR3 region has 15 residues. Together with reference TRBV7-6 and TRBJ1-5, the CDR3 gives the full variable domain: GAGVSQSPRYKVTKRGQDVALRCDPISGHVSLYWYRQALGQGPEFLTYFNYEAQQDKSGLPNDRFSAERPEGSISTLTIQRTEQRDSAMYRCASSSNANRNQPQHFGDGTRLSIL.

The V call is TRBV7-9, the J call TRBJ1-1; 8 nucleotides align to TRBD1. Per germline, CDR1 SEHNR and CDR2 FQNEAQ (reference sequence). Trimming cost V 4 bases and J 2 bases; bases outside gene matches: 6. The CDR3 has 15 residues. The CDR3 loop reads CASSSWDRLNTEAFF. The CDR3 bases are TGTGCCAGCAGCTCCTGGGACAGGCTTAACACTGAAGCTTTCTTT.

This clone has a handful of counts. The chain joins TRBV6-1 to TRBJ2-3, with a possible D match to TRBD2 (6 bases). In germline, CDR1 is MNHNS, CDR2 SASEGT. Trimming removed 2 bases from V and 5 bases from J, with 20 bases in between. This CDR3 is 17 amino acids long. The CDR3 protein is CASSEWVAVRGGDTQYF. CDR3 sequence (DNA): TGTGCCAGCAGTGAATGGGTAGCGGTCAGAGGTGGAGATACGCAGTATTTT.

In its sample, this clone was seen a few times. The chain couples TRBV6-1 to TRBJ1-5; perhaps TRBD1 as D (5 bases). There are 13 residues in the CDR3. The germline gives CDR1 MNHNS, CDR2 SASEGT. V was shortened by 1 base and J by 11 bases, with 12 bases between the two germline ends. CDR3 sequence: CASSEVEGNSQHF. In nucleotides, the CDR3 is TGTGCCAGCAGTGAAGTCGAGGGGAACTCCCAGCATTTT.

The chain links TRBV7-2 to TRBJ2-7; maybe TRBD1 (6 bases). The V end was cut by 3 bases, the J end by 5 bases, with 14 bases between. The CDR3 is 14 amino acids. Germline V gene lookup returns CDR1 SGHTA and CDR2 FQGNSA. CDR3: CASSLRLRGNEQYF. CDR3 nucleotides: TGTGCCAGCAGCTTGCGGCTTAGGGGGAACGAGCAGTACTTC. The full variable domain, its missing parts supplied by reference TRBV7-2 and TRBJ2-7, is GAGVSQSPSNKVTEKGKDVELRCDPISGHTALYWYRQSLGQGLEFLIYFQGNSAPDKSGLPSDRFSAERTGGSVSTLTIQRTQQEDSAVYLCASSLRLRGNEQYFGPGTRLTVT.

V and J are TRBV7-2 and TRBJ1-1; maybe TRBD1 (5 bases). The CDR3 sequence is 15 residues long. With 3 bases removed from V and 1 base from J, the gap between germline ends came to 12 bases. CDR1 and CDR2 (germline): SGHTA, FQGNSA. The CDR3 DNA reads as TGTGCCAGCAGCTTTGGGGGAACATCGAACACTGAAGCTTTCTTT. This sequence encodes CASSFGGTSNTEAFF. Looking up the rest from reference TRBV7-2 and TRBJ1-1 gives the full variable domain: GAGVSQSPSNKVTEKGKDVELRCDPISGHTALYWYRQSLGQGLEFLIYFQGNSAPDKSGLPSDRFSAERTGGSVSTLTIQRTQQEDSAVYLCASSFGGTSNTEAFFGQGTRLTVV.

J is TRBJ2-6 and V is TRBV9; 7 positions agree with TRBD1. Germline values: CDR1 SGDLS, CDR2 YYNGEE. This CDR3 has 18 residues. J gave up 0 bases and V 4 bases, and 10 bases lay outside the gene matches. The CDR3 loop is CASSPSPGQLSGANVLTF. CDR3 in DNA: TGTGCCAGCAGCCCGAGTCCGGGACAGCTCTCTGGGGCCAACGTCCTGACTTTC.

The CDR3 DNA reads TGTGCCAGCAGTATTACTCGGTCGCGGACAATCGGGGAGCTGTTTTTT. Translated: CASSITRSRTIGELFF. The chain joins TRBV2 to TRBJ2-2; D is perhaps TRBD1 (5 bases). CDR1 SNHLY and CDR2 FYNNEI come from the germline V gene. The CDR3 spans 16 residues. V was cut by 5 bases and J by 7 bases, with 20 bases left in between.